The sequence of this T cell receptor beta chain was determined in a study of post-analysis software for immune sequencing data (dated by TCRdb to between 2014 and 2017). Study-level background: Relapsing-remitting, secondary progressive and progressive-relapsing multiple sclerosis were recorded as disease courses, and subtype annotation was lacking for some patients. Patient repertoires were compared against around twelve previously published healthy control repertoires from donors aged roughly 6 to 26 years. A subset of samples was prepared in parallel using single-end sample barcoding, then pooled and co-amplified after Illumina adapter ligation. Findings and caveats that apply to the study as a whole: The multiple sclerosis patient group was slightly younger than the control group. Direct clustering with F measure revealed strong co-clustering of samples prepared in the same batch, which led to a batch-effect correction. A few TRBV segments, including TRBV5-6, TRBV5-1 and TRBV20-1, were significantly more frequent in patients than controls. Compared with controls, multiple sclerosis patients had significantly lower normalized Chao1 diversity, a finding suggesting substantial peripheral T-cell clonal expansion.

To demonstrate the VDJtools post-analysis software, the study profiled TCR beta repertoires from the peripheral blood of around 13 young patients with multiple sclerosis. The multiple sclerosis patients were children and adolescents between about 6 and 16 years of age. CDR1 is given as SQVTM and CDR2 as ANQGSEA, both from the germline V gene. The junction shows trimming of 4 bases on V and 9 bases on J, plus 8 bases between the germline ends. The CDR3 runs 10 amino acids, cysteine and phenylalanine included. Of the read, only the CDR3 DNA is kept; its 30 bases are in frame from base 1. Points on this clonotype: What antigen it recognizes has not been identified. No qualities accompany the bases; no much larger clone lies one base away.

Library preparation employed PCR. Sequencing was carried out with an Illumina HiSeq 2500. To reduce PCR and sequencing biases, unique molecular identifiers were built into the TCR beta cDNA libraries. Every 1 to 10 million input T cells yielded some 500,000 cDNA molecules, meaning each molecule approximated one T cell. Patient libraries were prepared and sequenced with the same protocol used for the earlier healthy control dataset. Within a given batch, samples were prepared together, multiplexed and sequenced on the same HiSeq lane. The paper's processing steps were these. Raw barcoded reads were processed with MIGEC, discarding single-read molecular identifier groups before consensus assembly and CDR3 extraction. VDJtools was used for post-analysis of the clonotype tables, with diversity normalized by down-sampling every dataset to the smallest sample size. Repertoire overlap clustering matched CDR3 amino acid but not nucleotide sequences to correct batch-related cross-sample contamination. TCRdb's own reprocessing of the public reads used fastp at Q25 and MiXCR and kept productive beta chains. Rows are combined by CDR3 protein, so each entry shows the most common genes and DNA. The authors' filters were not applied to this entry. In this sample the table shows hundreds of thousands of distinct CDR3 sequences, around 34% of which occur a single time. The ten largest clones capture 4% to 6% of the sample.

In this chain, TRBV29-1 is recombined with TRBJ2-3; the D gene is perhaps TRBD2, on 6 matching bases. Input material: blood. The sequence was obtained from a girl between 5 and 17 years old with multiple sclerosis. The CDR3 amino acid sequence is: CSVVEGTQYF. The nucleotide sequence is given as TGCAGCGTTGTGGAGGGGACGCAGTATTTT.